This TCR beta chain was sequenced during a study of post-analysis software for immune sequencing data. Whole-study findings and limits: Controls showed lower frequencies than patients for several TRBV segments, and TRBV5-6, TRBV5-1 and TRBV20-1 were among these. Those with multiple sclerosis, the patient group, showed significantly lower normalized Chao1 diversity than controls.

This clonotype was detected a few times. Antigen specificity is unknown. There are 14 residues in the CDR3. CDR1 and CDR2 from the germline V gene are SGHRS and YFSETQ. Trimming removed 0 bases from V and 3 bases from J, with 9 bases in between. Unique molecular identifiers had been added to the TCR beta cDNA libraries. When roughly 0.9 to 10 million T cells were used, they gave a few hundred thousand cDNA molecules. TCRdb passed the PCR reads through MiXCR, listing each CDR3 protein once. The sample carries roughly 400,000 distinct CDR3 sequences, about 39% recorded once. The sequencing input was blood. This clonotype was obtained from a girl aged 2-10 years with multiple sclerosis. The J gene is TRBJ2-5, the V gene TRBV5-1; D unresolved. The CDR3 bases are TGCGCCAGCAGCTTGGACAGTTGGGAAGAGACCCAGTACTTC. Translated: CASSLDSWEETQYF.